The rows below give T cell receptor beta chains drawn from one sample of a study of technical replicates of blood from a few donors. Assay used: immunoSEQ multiplex PCR; TCRdb lists only in-frame clones, some missing. The table includes roughly 72,000 clones, 90% to 95% detected once. Material: T cells isolated from PBMCs. The receptors stem from a human donor in good health. Both conserved end residues are part of each CDR3. The D gene is left open where the match is weak. The listing skips clone size in some rows; elsewhere it reads once, few, many or a size class.

clone_size j_call cdr3_length v_call d_call cdr3_aa cdr3_nt
. TRBJ1-2 14 TRBV19 TRBD1 CASSSRQGEYGYTF TGTGCCAGTAGTTCAAGACAGGGGGAGTATGGCTACACCTTC
. TRBJ2-5 16 TRBV9 TRBD2 CASSVDPAGNQETQYF TGTGCCAGCAGCGTAGATCCAGCGGGAAACCAAGAGACCCAGTACTTC
once TRBJ1-2 13 TRBV9 TRBD1 CASSSGTVYGYTF TGTGCCAGCAGTTCCGGGACAGTCTATGGCTACACCTTC
. TRBJ2-6 14 TRBV5-4 . CASVGSPGANVLTF TGTGCCAGCGTGGGGAGTCCTGGGGCCAACGTCCTGACTTTC
. TRBJ2-5 14 TRBV27 . CASSFDAEGETQYF TGTGCCAGCAGTTTTGATGCTGAGGGAGAGACCCAGTACTTC
. TRBJ1-1 14 TRBV7-9 TRBD1 CASGTGGLNTEAFF TGTGCCAGCGGGACAGGGGGCTTGAACACTGAAGCTTTCTTT
. TRBJ2-3 15 TRBV7-2 TRBD2 CASSLGLAYTDTQYF TGTGCCAGCAGCTTGGGACTAGCGTACACAGATACGCAGTATTTT
. TRBJ2-5 12 TRBV27 . CASSLDRETQYF TGTGCCAGCAGTTTAGACAGAGAGACCCAGTACTTC
once TRBJ1-2 15 TRBV28 . CASSFDRSRSYGYTF TGTGCCAGCAGTTTCGACAGATCCAGGAGCTATGGCTACACCTTC
. TRBJ2-2 14 TRBV29-1 . CSVQVAGWTGELFF TGCAGCGTTCAGGTGGCGGGATGGACCGGGGAGCTGTTTTTT
. TRBJ2-7 15 TRBV6-1 TRBD2 CASSEMGTSGYEQYF TGTGCCAGCAGTGAAATGGGGACTAGCGGGTACGAGCAGTACTTC
. TRBJ2-5 15 TRBV5-4 TRBD1 CASRRTGAIQETQYF TGTGCCAGCAGACGGACAGGGGCTATTCAAGAGACCCAGTACTTC
. TRBJ1-1 14 TRBV13 TRBD1 CASSEGQETTEAFF TGTGCCAGCAGCGAAGGACAGGAGACCACTGAAGCTTTCTTT
once TRBJ2-1 12 TRBV7-2 . CASSPERQYQFF TGTGCCAGCAGCCCCGAGCGCCAGTATCAGTTCTTC
. TRBJ2-1 12 TRBV4-3 . CASSQADNEQFF TGCGCCAGCAGCCAAGCGGACAATGAGCAGTTCTTC
once TRBJ2-2 14 TRBV30 TRBD2 CAWGGLAGAGELFF TGTGCCTGGGGCGGACTAGCGGGAGCCGGGGAGCTGTTTTTT
. TRBJ2-7 14 TRBV4-1 . CASSHGGSDYEQYF TGCGCCAGCAGTCACGGGGGATCTGACTACGAGCAGTACTTC
. TRBJ2-1 17 TRBV4-1 TRBD2 CASSQGHLSGRASEQFF TGCGCCAGCAGCCAAGGACATCTTAGCGGGAGGGCCAGTGAGCAGTTCTTC
once TRBJ2-3 14 TRBV2 TRBD2 CASGLLAGTDTQYF TGTGCCAGTGGATTACTAGCGGGAACAGATACGCAGTATTTT
. TRBJ2-2 19 TRBV12-5 TRBD1 CASGASRGTGDLYTGELFF TGTGCTAGTGGTGCCTCGCGCGGGACAGGGGATTTGTACACCGGGGAGCTGTTTTTT
. TRBJ2-7 14 TRBV7-9 TRBD1 CASSLQGEIYEQYF TGTGCCAGCAGCTTACAGGGGGAGATCTACGAGCAGTACTTC
. TRBJ2-2 13 TRBV6-5 TRBD2 CASLRERGGELFF TGTGCCAGCCTGCGGGAGAGGGGCGGGGAGCTGTTTTTT
. TRBJ2-1 14 TRBV5-1 . CASSPRGSYNEQFF TGCGCCAGCAGCCCCAGGGGCTCCTACAATGAGCAGTTCTTC
. TRBJ1-1 17 TRBV7-3 . CASSLYVSVEGNTEAFF TGTGCCAGCAGCTTATACGTATCGGTCGAGGGGAACACTGAAGCTTTCTTT
few TRBJ2-3 15 TRBV25-1 TRBD1 CASSDVDRVRDTQYF TGTGCCAGCAGTGACGTAGACAGGGTTAGAGATACGCAGTATTTT
. TRBJ1-2 11 TRBV27 . CASSLHTFYTF TGTGCCAGCAGTTTACACACCTTCTACACCTTC
once TRBJ1-1 13 TRBV9 . CASSVAGNTEAFF TGTGCCAGCAGCGTGGCAGGGAACACTGAAGCTTTCTTT
. TRBJ2-2 18 TRBV10-3 TRBD2 CAISESTSGRASNGELFF TGTGCCATCAGTGAGTCGACTAGCGGGAGGGCCAGTAACGGGGAGCTGTTTTTT
many TRBJ1-2 13 TRBV6-5 TRBD1 CATLGQGGYGYTF TGTGCCACCCTGGGACAGGGCGGCTATGGCTACACCTTC
. TRBJ1-1 12 TRBV4-1 . CASGGRGTEAFF TGCGCCAGTGGGGGCCGGGGCACTGAAGCTTTCTTT
. TRBJ1-2 15 TRBV7-3 . CASSLSSQGHNGYTF TGTGCCAGCAGCTTAAGCTCCCAGGGGCATAATGGCTACACCTTC
. TRBJ1-1 13 TRBV7-3 . CASSTTGDTEAFF TGTGCCAGCAGCACAACGGGGGACACTGAAGCTTTCTTT
. TRBJ2-2 16 TRBV9 TRBD1 CASSDPGQGNTGELFF TGTGCCAGCAGCGATCCGGGACAGGGAAACACCGGGGAGCTGTTTTTT
once TRBJ1-2 18 TRBV5-1 . CASSLVPGETTFNYGYTF TGCGCCAGCAGCTTGGTTCCGGGGGAAACAACTTTTAACTATGGCTACACCTTC
once TRBJ2-7 15 TRBV11-3 TRBD1 CASSLSGQGIYEQYF TGTGCCAGCAGCTTAAGTGGACAGGGGATTTACGAGCAGTACTTC
. TRBJ1-2 15 TRBV9 . CASSVVAKANYGYTF TGTGCCAGCAGCGTAGTAGCGAAAGCTAACTATGGCTACACCTTC
. TRBJ2-1 17 TRBV27 . CASSSTIPLDRSNEQFF TGTGCCAGCAGTTCCACGATCCCACTCGACAGGAGCAATGAGCAGTTCTTC
. TRBJ2-3 15 TRBV18 TRBD1 CASAKQGASTDTQYF TGTGCCAGCGCAAAACAGGGGGCTAGCACAGATACGCAGTATTTT
. TRBJ2-7 16 TRBV11-2 TRBD2 CASSRGTSGRTHEQYF TGTGCCAGCAGCAGAGGGACTAGCGGGAGGACCCACGAGCAGTACTTC
. TRBJ2-2 19 TRBV11-3 TRBD2 CASSPETWTSGSVFGELFF TGTGCCAGCAGCCCCGAAACCTGGACTAGCGGGAGTGTCTTCGGGGAGCTGTTTTTT
. TRBJ2-1 14 TRBV6-5 . CASSPYSSYNEQFF TGTGCCAGCAGCCCTTATAGCTCCTACAATGAGCAGTTCTTC
. TRBJ2-1 15 TRBV9 . CASSVASSSYNEQFF TGTGCCAGCAGCGTAGCCTCTAGCTCCTACAATGAGCAGTTCTTC
. TRBJ2-2 16 TRBV5-1 TRBD2 CASSLAPSGSTGELFF TGCGCCAGCAGCTTGGCCCCCAGCGGGAGCACCGGGGAGCTGTTTTTT
. TRBJ2-3 16 TRBV2 . CATEDFLSSGTDTQYF TGTGCCACCGAGGACTTTCTGAGTAGCGGCACAGATACGCAGTATTTT
. TRBJ1-1 13 TRBV7-2 . CASSLNRVGEAFF TGTGCCAGCAGCTTAAACAGGGTAGGAGAAGCTTTCTTT
. TRBJ2-2 18 TRBV9 . CASSVESGYGFDTGELFF TGTGCCAGCAGCGTCGAATCTGGCTACGGGTTCGACACCGGGGAGCTGTTTTTT
. TRBJ1-5 16 TRBV6-4 TRBD1 CASSEIGGFSNQPQHF TGTGCCAGCAGTGAAATAGGGGGCTTTAGCAATCAGCCCCAGCATTTT
. TRBJ1-3 13 TRBV5-1 . CASSLLQGNTIYF TGCGCCAGCAGCTTGTTACAGGGAAACACCATATATTTT
. TRBJ2-1 16 TRBV9 TRBD1 CASSVAVTGGVWEQFF TGTGCCAGCAGCGTAGCTGTGACAGGGGGTGTCTGGGAGCAGTTCTTC
. TRBJ2-7 13 TRBV5-1 . CASGHLSSYEQYF TGCGCCAGCGGACACCTCAGCTCCTACGAGCAGTACTTC